This T cell receptor beta chain was observed in a study of blood T cell repertoires in COVID-19. The overall study: COVID-19 samples, acute and convalescent, were from the United States, Italy and Spain. T cells, B-cell-depleted T cells, or PBMCs supplied cDNA or gDNA.

There are 13 residues in the CDR3. V was clipped by 7 bases and J by 1 base, with 10 bases between them. Authors' methods: Estimates of nucleated cell counts were drawn from the amplification of reference gene primers. The method was immunoSEQ multiplex PCR; TCRdb's version includes in-frame clones alone and lacks a portion of them. V and J calls and clone size are those listed in that table; D and trimming were worked out from the DNA. This sample yields 150,000 to 200,000 clones, of which 90% are seen a single time; 18% belongs to the top ten. The sequencing input was peripheral blood. This sequence originates from a man in his fifties or sixties with active or convalescent COVID-19. The V gene is TRBV12-3 or TRBV12-4, the J gene TRBJ1-1; a weak D match, TRBD1 (6 bases). The CDR3 sequence is CASTPDRNTEAFF. Written as DNA, the CDR3 is TGTGCCAGCACCCCGGACAGGAACACTGAAGCTTTCTTT.